This is a list of T cell receptor beta chains from one sample in a study of T cell responses to AZD1222 COVID-19 vaccine. Sequenced by immunoSEQ multiplex PCR; TCRdb stores in-frame clones only, minus some. The repertoire consists of about 120,000 clones, with around nine tenths occurring once and the leading ten covering approximately 8.4%. The material was peripheral blood, obtained on day 0 of AZD1222 vaccination. These receptors all stem from an adult in good health. CDR3s include the opening cysteine and the closing phenylalanine or tryptophan. The order of the fields is J gene, V gene, D gene, clone size, CDR3 protein, CDR3 DNA. D genes are given only for firm matches. A row's size may be missing; if present it is once, few, many or a size class.

TRBJ2-2 TRBV5-6 - - CASSLQTLRDTGELFF TGTGCCAGCAGTTTACAGACACTACGGGACACCGGGGAGCTGTTTTTT
TRBJ2-5 TRBV5-1 - - CASSLGFGVVAEETQYF TGCGCCAGCAGCTTGGGCTTTGGGGTAGTAGCGGAAGAGACCCAGTACTTC
TRBJ1-4 TRBV4-1 - - CASSQDRGVEKLFF TGCGCCAGCAGCCAAGATAGAGGGGTAGAAAAACTGTTTTTT
TRBJ2-7 TRBV18 TRBD1 - CASSPWTGPYEQYF TGTGCCAGCTCACCCTGGACAGGTCCCTACGAGCAGTACTTC
TRBJ1-1 TRBV6-2/TRBV6-3 TRBD1 once CASSSQHRGGTEAFF TGTGCCAGCAGTTCCCAGCACAGGGGCGGCACTGAAGCTTTCTTT
TRBJ1-1 TRBV6-5 TRBD1 - CASSYDRGLAEAFF TGTGCCAGCAGTTACGACAGGGGGCTGGCTGAAGCTTTCTTT
TRBJ1-3 TRBV9 - - CASSVATAGRHTIYF TGTGCCAGCAGCGTAGCTACGGCAGGGAGGCACACCATATATTTT
TRBJ2-1 TRBV7-9 TRBD1 once CASSSSTGTGYRNEQFF TGTGCCAGCAGCTCCAGTACCGGGACAGGGTATCGCAATGAGCAGTTCTTC
TRBJ2-1 TRBV2 - - CASSLFNEQFF TGTGCCAGCAGCCTCTTCAATGAGCAGTTCTTC
TRBJ1-1 TRBV28 - few CASSLGGARGSTEAFF TGTGCCAGCAGTCTCGGGGGGGCACGGGGCTCCACTGAAGCTTTCTTT
TRBJ1-1 TRBV11-3 TRBD1 - CASSFGQGHVEAFF TGTGCCAGCAGCTTCGGACAGGGACATGTTGAAGCTTTCTTT
TRBJ2-1 TRBV27 - - CASSIKGNEQFF TGTGCCAGCAGTATTAAAGGCAATGAGCAGTTCTTC
TRBJ2-2 TRBV7-3 - - CASTQGGIGELFF TGTGCCAGCACTCAAGGTGGCATCGGGGAGCTGTTTTTT
TRBJ1-5 TRBV7-9 - - CASSPQGGQPQHF TGTGCCAGCAGCCCCCAGGGTGGGCAGCCCCAGCATTTT
TRBJ2-5 TRBV5-1 TRBD1 - CASTRTGPLRGGETQYF TGCGCCAGTACCCGGACAGGTCCCTTGCGAGGCGGAGAGACCCAGTACTTC
TRBJ2-1 TRBV28 TRBD2 - CASSLFTSGTDEQFF TGTGCCAGCAGTTTATTTACTAGCGGGACTGATGAGCAGTTCTTC